The 16 T cell receptor beta chains below come from one sample, sequenced in a study of blood T cell repertoires in COVID-19. Produced via immunoSEQ multiplex PCR; TCRdb's table is partial and in-frame only. The sample has 250,000 to 300,000 clones, over 75% seen once; the top ten hold 5.1%. The sequenced sample was peripheral blood. These receptors originate from a man aged 50 to 59 with active or convalescent COVID-19.

V and J are TRBV5-5 and TRBJ1-1; D possibly corresponds to TRBD1 (5 bases). The V gene's germline CDR1 is SGHKS and CDR2 YYEKEE (reference sequence). Trimming removed 7 bases from V and 4 bases from J, with 14 bases in between. The CDR3 spans 13 residues. CDR3 loop: CASPQGVGTEAFF. CDR3 coding DNA: TGTGCCAGCCCCCAAGGGGTGGGCACTGAAGCTTTCTTT.

The rearrangement uses TRBV29-1 and TRBJ1-2; D gene uncertain. The germline V gene encodes CDR1 SQVTM and CDR2 ANQGSEA. The CDR3 length is 11 residues. Between the trimmed V and J ends, which lost 7 bases and 5 bases, there was a span of 11 bases. The CDR3 sequence is CSAGEEYGYTF. The CDR3 DNA sequence: TGCAGCGCCGGGGAGGAATATGGCTACACCTTC. Full variable domain (rest looked up from reference TRBV29-1 and TRBJ1-2): SAVISQKPSRDICQRGTSLTIQCQVDSQVTMMFWYRQQPGQSLTLIATANQGSEATYESGFVIDKFPISRPNLTFSTLTVSNMSPEDSSIYLCSAGEEYGYTFGSGTRLTVV.

The genes are TRBV29-1 and TRBJ1-1, with D perhaps TRBD1 (6 bases). In germline, CDR1 is SQVTM, CDR2 ANQGSEA. V lost 6 bases to trimming and J lost 5 bases, with 13 bases between them. This CDR3 spans 12 amino acids. CDR3 in amino acids: CSVQQGETEAFF. In nucleotides, the CDR3 is TGCAGCGTGCAACAGGGCGAGACTGAAGCTTTCTTT.

The gene calls are TRBV6-6 and TRBJ2-5; 8 bases agree with TRBD1. The V gene end was trimmed by 6 bases and the J gene end by 4 bases; junction bases not matched to a gene: 4. The germline gives CDR1 MNHNY, CDR2 SVGAGI (reference sequence). The CDR3 extends over 13 amino acids. The CDR3 protein is CASSRRGLETQYF. The CDR3 bases are TGTGCCAGCAGCCGCAGGGGGCTAGAGACCCAGTACTTC.

V and J are TRBV9 and TRBJ2-5, with D uncertain. The CDR3 length is 13 residues. Germline V gene data show CDR1 as SGDLS and CDR2 as YYNGEE. The ends were cut back, 0 bases at V and 3 bases at J, with 6 bases in the middle. The CDR3 DNA reads as TGTGCCAGCAGCGTAGCCCCAGAAGAGACCCAGTACTTC. As protein: CASSVAPEETQYF.

The V gene is TRBV13, the J gene TRBJ1-6; D not certain. The CDR3 covers 15 residues. Trimming removed 0 bases at V and 10 bases at J, with 13 bases between. Looked up from germline, CDR1 is PRHDT and CDR2 is FYEKMQ (reference sequence). This CDR3 is CASSLGPRLGSPLHF. CDR3 DNA sequence: TGTGCCAGCAGCTTAGGACCGCGGTTAGGCTCACCCCTCCACTTT.

V gene TRBV20-1 combines with J gene TRBJ1-5; 9 nucleotides line up with TRBD1. Germline assignment: CDR1 DFQATT and CDR2 SNEGSKA (reference sequence). After removal of 3 bases from V and 5 bases from J, the junction contained 8 bases not matched to a gene. This CDR3 spans 15 amino acids. CDR3 DNA: TGCAGTGCTAGTCGTGTGGGGACAGGGCATCAGCCCCAGCATTTT. This translates into CSASRVGTGHQPQHF.

The rearrangement uses TRBV19 and TRBJ2-7, with 11 bases matching TRBD1. The trim removed 7 bases at V and 7 bases at J, leaving 9 bases unmatched. Germline loops: CDR1 LNHDA, CDR2 SQIVND (reference sequence). The CDR3 loop spans 14 amino acids. The CDR3 DNA follows: TGTGCCAGTACCTATGGACAGGGGGCGAGGGAGCAGTACTTC. The encoded protein is CASTYGQGAREQYF. Full variable domain (outside the CDR3, taken from reference TRBV19 and TRBJ2-7): DGGITQSPKYLFRKEGQNVTLSCEQNLNHDAMYWYRQDPGQGLRLIYYSQIVNDFQKGDIAEGYSVSREKKESFPLTVTSAQKNPTAFYLCASTYGQGAREQYFGPGTRLTVT.

This clone has more than one count but fewer than ten. J is TRBJ2-2 and V is TRBV5-4; D gene unclear. Germline V gives CDR1 SGHNT, CDR2 YYREEE (reference sequence). The CDR3 is 14 residues long. V lost 0 bases and J lost 13, with 16 bases in between. The CDR3 is CASSLGPLEPGLFF. The CDR3, as DNA: TGTGCCAGCAGCTTGGGCCCCCTCGAACCGGGGCTGTTTTTT.

This clone was detected only a few times. The V gene is TRBV5-1, the J gene TRBJ2-7, with D maybe TRBD1 (6 bases). The CDR3 totals 13 residues. Trimming stripped 4 bases from V and 4 bases from J, with 12 bases between. From germline, CDR1 is SGHRS and CDR2 YFSETQ. CDR3 bases: TGCGCCAGCAGCCGGGACACCGGGTACGAGCAGTACTTC. It codes for CASSRDTGYEQYF.

The rearrangement links TRBV24-1 to TRBJ2-3; 8 positions agree with TRBD2. The CDR3 covers 16 residues. J lost 5 bases, V lost 3 bases, and 9 bases had no gene match. Germline V CDR1 and CDR2: KGHDR, SFDVKD. The CDR3 DNA reads TGTGCCACCAGTGATGAGGTAGCGGGGCCTCTAGATACGCAGTATTTT. As protein: CATSDEVAGPLDTQYF.

V is TRBV7-9 and J is TRBJ2-1, with TRBD2 matching over 11 bases. J was trimmed by 7 bases and V by 6 bases; bases with no gene match: 5. Per germline, CDR1 SEHNR and CDR2 FQNEAQ (reference sequence). This CDR3 region has 14 residues. CDR3 sequence: CASSTSGSINEQFF. The CDR3 nucleotides read TGTGCCAGCAGTACTAGCGGGAGTATAAATGAGCAGTTCTTC. Full variable domain (rest looked up from reference TRBV7-9 and TRBJ2-1): DTGVSQNPRHKITKRGQNVTFRCDPISEHNRLYWYRQTLGQGPEFLTYFQNEAQLEKSRLLSDRFSAERPKGSFSTLEIQRTEQGDSAMYLCASSTSGSINEQFFGPGTRLTVL.

This chain joins TRBV7-8 and TRBJ2-3; D gene uncertain. Germline-derived CDR1 and CDR2 are SGHVS and FQNEAQ. V dropped 1 base and J dropped 1 base, with 6 bases sitting between them. The CDR3 consists of 14 residues. This CDR3 is CASSLVLGTDTQYF. The CDR3 region has the DNA TGTGCCAGCAGCTTAGTCTTAGGCACAGATACGCAGTATTTT.

The V and J genes are TRBV7-8 and TRBJ2-7, with TRBD2 as a possible D gene (5 bases). V shed 4 bases and J shed 0 bases, with 16 bases lying between them. The CDR3 consists of 16 residues. Per the germline V gene, CDR1 is SGHVS and CDR2 is FQNEAQ. Here the CDR3 reads CASSSPVRTPSYEQYF. The CDR3 DNA is TGTGCCAGCAGCTCCCCCGTTAGGACTCCCTCCTACGAGCAGTACTTC.

CDR3 sequence (DNA): TGTGCCAGTGCGACTCTGCCGGGACAGAGATCTGGAAACACCATATATTTT. Translating gives CASATLPGQRSGNTIYF. The gene calls are TRBV19 and TRBJ1-3; 7 bases are a match to TRBD1. The CDR3 totals 17 residues. Germline assignment: CDR1 LNHDA and CDR2 SQIVND (reference sequence). The V and J ends lost 8 bases and 1 base, in that order; junction bases with no gene match: 14.

The chain carries TRBV10-2 and TRBJ2-7; 13 bases agree with TRBD2. CDR3 length: 13 residues. Germline CDR1 reads WSHSY; CDR2 reads SAAADI. Trimming at V came to 8 bases and at J to 5 bases, leaving 3 bases not matched to a gene. As DNA, the CDR3 is TGCGCCAGCGGACTAGCGGGAGCCAACGAGCAGTACTTC. It is translated as CASGLAGANEQYF.